This T cell receptor beta chain was profiled in a study of cytomegalovirus exposure and HLA in healthy donors. Study-wide results and caveats: Fewer N-insertions (relative to the approximately 700-donor mean) were reportedly seen in an Asian-associated ancestry cluster in a later analysis. Cytomegalovirus-associated TCR beta chains were listed, numbering 164.

A word on this clone: Its antigen remains unidentified.

The CDR3 loop spans 13 amino acids. The V end lost 5 bases, the J end lost 1 base, and 12 bases lay between the germline ends. CDR1 is SQVTM, CDR2 ANQGSEA, per germline. Researchers ran the PCR with 60 Vbeta and 13 Jbeta primers. Method: immunoSEQ multiplex PCR; TCRdb's copy keeps in-frame clones and lacks some. The table lists 150,000 to 200,000 clones, roughly 80% of them singletons. The sequencing input was PBMCs. The rearrangement links TRBV29-1 to TRBJ2-7; tentatively, D is TRBD1 (6 bases). This clonotype was obtained from a male donor in good health and CMV-seropositive. CDR3 in amino acids: CSVSEGVSYEQYF. The CDR3 DNA is TGCAGCGTTTCAGAGGGGGTGTCCTACGAGCAGTACTTC.